This TCR beta chain derives from a study of cytomegalovirus exposure and HLA in healthy donors. Notes on the study in general: With further analysis later on, most CMV-associated TCR beta chains appeared HLA-restricted.

Trimming left V 0 bases short and J 9 bases short, with 11 bases between. The length of the CDR3 is 14 residues. Germline V gives CDR1 LGHNA, CDR2 YNFKEQ. Primers: 60 Vbeta forward and 13 Jbeta reverse. The method was immunoSEQ multiplex PCR; TCRdb's version includes in-frame clones alone and lacks a portion of them. The repertoire holds about 25,000 clones, with more than 70% as singletons. As concerns this clone: The target antigen is unknown.

The origin of this receptor is a male donor in good health and CMV-seronegative. The V gene is TRBV4-2, the J gene TRBJ2-2; no firm D call. The sample consisted of PBMCs. CDR3 loop: CASSQDLGFRELFF. CDR3 sequence (DNA): TGTGCCAGCAGCCAAGATTTGGGCTTCCGGGAGCTGTTTTTT.